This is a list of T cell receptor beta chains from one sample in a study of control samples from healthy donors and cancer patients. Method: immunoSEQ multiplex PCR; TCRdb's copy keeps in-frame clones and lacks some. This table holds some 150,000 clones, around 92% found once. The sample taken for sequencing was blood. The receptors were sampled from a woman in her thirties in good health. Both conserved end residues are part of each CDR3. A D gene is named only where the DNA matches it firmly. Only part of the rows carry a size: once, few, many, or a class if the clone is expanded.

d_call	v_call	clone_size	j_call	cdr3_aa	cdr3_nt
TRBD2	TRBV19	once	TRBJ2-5	CASSIAGGGETQYF	TGTGCCAGTAGTATAGCGGGGGGGGGAGAGACCCAGTACTTC
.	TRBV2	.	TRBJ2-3	CASSLGGSTDTQYF	TGTGCCAGCAGTCTTGGGGGGAGCACAGATACGCAGTATTTT
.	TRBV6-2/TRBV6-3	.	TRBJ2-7	CASSYPGASYEQYF	TGTGCCAGCAGTTACCCAGGGGCCTCCTACGAGCAGTACTTC
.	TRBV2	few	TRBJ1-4	CASSGTLATNEKLFF	TGTGCCAGCAGCGGGACCCTCGCAACTAATGAAAAACTGTTTTTT
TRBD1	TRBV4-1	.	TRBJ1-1	CASSRSTGATEAFF	TGCGCCAGCAGCCGATCCACAGGGGCCACTGAAGCTTTCTTT
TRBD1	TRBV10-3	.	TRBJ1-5	CAISGQGTNQPQHF	TGTGCCATCAGTGGACAGGGGACCAATCAGCCCCAGCATTTT
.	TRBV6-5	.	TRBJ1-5	CASQGTNQPQHF	TGTGCCAGCCAGGGGACCAATCAGCCCCAGCATTTT
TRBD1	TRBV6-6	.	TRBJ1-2	CASRTLQGSYGYTF	TGTGCCAGCAGAACCCTACAGGGGTCGTATGGCTACACCTTC
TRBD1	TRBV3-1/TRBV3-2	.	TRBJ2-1	CASSRGTGVYNEQFF	TGTGCCAGCAGCCGAGGGACAGGAGTCTACAATGAGCAGTTCTTC
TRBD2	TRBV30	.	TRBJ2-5	CAWSVMAGGGETQYF	TGTGCCTGGAGTGTAATGGCGGGAGGTGGGGAGACCCAGTACTTC
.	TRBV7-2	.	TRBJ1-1	CASSLLVTNTEAFF	TGTGCCAGCAGCTTGTTGGTTACAAACACTGAAGCTTTCTTT
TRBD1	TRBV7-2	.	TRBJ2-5	CASSLQGASQTQYF	TGTGCCAGCAGCTTACAGGGGGCGAGCCAGACCCAGTACTTC
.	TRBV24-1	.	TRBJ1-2	CATSDLRGSYTF	TGTGCCACCAGTGATTTGAGGGGTAGCTACACCTTC
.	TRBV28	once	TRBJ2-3	CASSLEGDTQYF	TGTGCCAGCAGTTTGGAGGGAGATACGCAGTATTTT
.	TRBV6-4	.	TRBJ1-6	CASSTYQPHRNSPLHF	TGTGCCAGCAGTACGTACCAACCCCACAGGAATTCACCCCTCCACTTT
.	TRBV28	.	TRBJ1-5	CASSLDSGDQPQHF	TGTGCCAGCAGTTTAGATTCGGGAGATCAGCCCCAGCATTTT
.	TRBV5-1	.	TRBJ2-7	CASSLESYEQYF	TGCGCCAGCAGCTTGGAATCCTACGAGCAGTACTTC
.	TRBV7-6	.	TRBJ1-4	CASSLGLRGGEKLFF	TGTGCCAGCAGCTTAGGGCTCAGGGGAGGAGAAAAACTGTTTTTT
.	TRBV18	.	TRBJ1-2	CASSPEGQRPVNYGYTF	TGTGCCAGCTCACCCGAGGGACAAAGGCCCGTTAACTATGGCTACACCTTC
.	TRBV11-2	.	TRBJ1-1	CASSSGGHTEAFF	TGTGCCAGCAGCTCCGGAGGGCACACTGAAGCTTTCTTT
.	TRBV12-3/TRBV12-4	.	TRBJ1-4	CASSNFNEKLFF	TGTGCCAGCAGTAATTTTAATGAAAAACTGTTTTTT
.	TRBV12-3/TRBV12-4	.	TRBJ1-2	CASSTGVRGYTF	TGTGCCAGCAGTACAGGTGTTCGGGGCTACACCTTC
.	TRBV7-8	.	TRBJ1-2	CASSLGGYYGYTF	TGTGCCAGCAGCTTAGGGGGGTACTATGGCTACACCTTC
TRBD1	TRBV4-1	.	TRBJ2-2	CASSQDRGRGELFF	TGCGCCAGCAGCCAAGACAGGGGGCGCGGGGAGCTGTTTTTT
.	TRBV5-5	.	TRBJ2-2	CASSLAATPNTGELFF	TGTGCCAGCAGCTTGGCGGCGACCCCGAACACCGGGGAGCTGTTTTTT
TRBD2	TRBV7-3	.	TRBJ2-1	CASSPELAGGNNEQFF	TGTGCCAGCAGCCCAGAACTAGCGGGAGGGAACAATGAGCAGTTCTTC
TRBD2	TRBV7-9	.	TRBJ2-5	CASSLAGGETQYF	TGTGCCAGCAGCTTAGCGGGAGGGGAGACCCAGTACTTC
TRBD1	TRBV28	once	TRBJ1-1	CASSLWGQGNTEAFF	TGTGCCAGCAGTTTATGGGGACAGGGCAACACTGAAGCTTTCTTT
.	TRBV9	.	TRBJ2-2	CASSVGGLLNTGELFF	TGTGCCAGCAGCGTAGGTGGGCTTCTGAACACCGGGGAGCTGTTTTTT
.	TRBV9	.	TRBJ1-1	CASSPRGQVNTEAFF	TGTGCCAGCAGCCCCCGGGGACAAGTGAACACTGAAGCTTTCTTT
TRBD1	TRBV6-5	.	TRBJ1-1	CASSRQGNTEAFF	TGTGCCAGCAGCCGACAGGGGAACACTGAAGCTTTCTTT
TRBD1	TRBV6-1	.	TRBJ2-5	CASSEEGGTGRETQYF	TGTGCCAGCAGTGAAGAGGGGGGGACAGGGCGGGAGACCCAGTACTTC
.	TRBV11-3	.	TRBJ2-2	CASSRGGANTGELFF	TGTGCCAGCAGCAGAGGGGGGGCGAACACCGGGGAGCTGTTTTTT
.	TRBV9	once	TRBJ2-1	CASSVGGATYNEQFF	TGTGCCAGCAGCGTAGGAGGCGCTACCTACAATGAGCAGTTCTTC